Included here is one T cell receptor (beta chain) sequence, with context. The antigen remains undetermined. The record originates from a study of T-cell reconstitution after alpha-beta-depleted transplantation in children. Study observations and caveats: Expanded graft clones, several hundred of them, were reportedly the source of alpha-beta T cells about two months after transplant. Surviving recipient T cells and thymic progenitors accounted for the high day-60 TCRbeta diversity observed in some patients. One year post-transplant, T-cell counts and diversity were largely derived from T cells produced anew.

The CDR3 loop spans 11 amino acids. Germline assignment: CDR1 SQVTM and CDR2 ANQGSEA. Trimming took off 6 bases at V and 8 bases at J, with 13 bases between the two ends. Molecular barcoding with unique molecular identifiers was used for the TCRbeta library. TCRdb re-analysed the PCR reads in MiXCR, keeping a single row per CDR3 protein. Of fewer than 550,000 distinct CDR3 sequences in the sample, over 10% are singletons; the top ten hold 14%. This rearrangement joins TRBV29-1 to TRBJ1-2; D not certain. The source material was PBMCs, mostly from graft donor cells, sampled 180 days after TCRalphabeta/CD19-depleted stem cell transplant. The clonotype comes from a female patient aged 2-9 years who had a stem cell transplant for aplastic anemia, so the T cells may come from the graft donor. The CDR3 region has the DNA TGCAGCGTGCGTGTTCGGGCCGGCTACACCTTC. Translating gives CSVRVRAGYTF.